The T cell receptor beta chain under discussion was sequenced for a study of T cell responses to AZD1222 COVID-19 vaccine. Overall study results and limits: Clonal diversity was possibly underestimated, and the donors were mostly white British, with more females. Once two AZD1222 doses were given, Spike-specific TCR breadth and depth went up. Close to half of all spike-specific TCRs reportedly target regions of the variants that are unmutated.

The CDR3 consists of 14 residues. Germline CDR1 reads MNHEY; CDR2 reads SVGEGT. The V and J ends lost 1 base and 8 bases respectively, with 14 bases between them. Sequencing was performed with immunoSEQ multiplex PCR; in TCRdb, only in-frame clones are kept and a portion is missing. Among 100,000 to 150,000 clones, roughly nine tenths were seen once, and the ten largest hold over 2.5%. Comment on this clone: What it binds is unknown.

This specimen was peripheral blood, taken 28 days after the second AZD1222 dose. The V gene is TRBV6-2 or TRBV6-3, the J gene TRBJ1-2; tentative D call: TRBD1 (5 bases). The TCR comes from an adult who received the AZD1222 COVID-19 vaccine. Here the CDR3 reads CASSYWDRGVGYTF. The DNA for the CDR3 is TGTGCCAGCAGTTACTGGGACCGCGGCGTGGGCTACACCTTC.